The 21 T cell receptor beta chains below come from one sample, sequenced in a study of CD8+ T cells in alopecia areata. TCR sequencing used cDNA made by reverse transcription of extracted RNA. Only in-frame clones appear in the TCRdb table, and some are missing; sequencing was by immunoSEQ multiplex PCR. Of about 97,000 clones in the sample, just under 60% were seen once. Treatment reported: oral pan-JAK inhibitor, 5-10 mg twice daily. The material was CD8+ T cells sorted from blood, obtained at week 56, from a patient treated with tofacitinib. Source of these receptors: a human donor with alopecia areata.

The V and J genes are TRBV7-9 and TRBJ2-5; D gene uncertain. The assigned J gene may be wrong: the sequence end matches TRBJ2-7 better. The CDR3 contains 14 residues. From germline, CDR1 is SEHNR and CDR2 FQNEAQ (reference sequence). The CDR3 sequence: CASSLVGSYYEQYF. Here the CDR3 DNA reads TGTGCCAGCAGCTTAGTAGGCAGCTACTACGAGCAGTACTTC.

This clone was counted a single time. This chain connects TRBV30 to TRBJ1-1, with a weak D call TRBD1 (6 bases). Germline loops: CDR1 GTSNPN, CDR2 SVGIG (reference sequence). CDR3 length: 12 residues. V lost 8 bases, J lost 4 bases, and 14 bases lay in between. This CDR3 reads CAGTGTATEAFF. CDR3 nucleotide sequence: TGTGCCGGCACAGGGACGGCCACTGAAGCTTTCTTT.

This clone came up a few times. This chain joins TRBV19 and TRBJ1-2; D unresolved. Germline CDR1 is LNHDA and CDR2 is SQIVND (reference sequence). The CDR3 is 13 residues long. V lost 3 bases and J 3 bases, leaving 8 bases between the germline ends. CDR3 protein: CASSMQRYYGYTF. CDR3 in DNA: TGTGCCAGTAGTATGCAGAGATACTATGGCTACACCTTC.

The chain employs TRBV30 and TRBJ1-5; TRBD1 might be the D (5 bases). Trimming removed 4 bases at V and 9 bases at J, with 16 bases between. CDR1 is GTSNPN, CDR2 SVGIG, per germline (reference sequence). The CDR3 spans 13 residues. CDR3 protein: CAWKGSGGTPQHF. In DNA form, the CDR3 reads TGTGCCTGGAAGGGCTCTGGGGGGACGCCCCAGCATTTT.

The chain is built from TRBV5-4 and TRBJ2-7, with TRBD2 matching over 7 bases. The CDR3 consists of 13 residues. V lost 5 bases, J lost 3 bases, and 5 bases stayed unmatched. Germline loops: CDR1 SGHNT, CDR2 YYREEE (reference sequence). The CDR3 loop reads CASSFTSDYEQYF. Here the CDR3 DNA reads TGTGCCAGCAGTTTTACTAGCGACTACGAGCAGTACTTC.

The rearrangement joins TRBV19 to TRBJ1-2; 10 bases line up with TRBD1. CDR1 and CDR2 (germline): LNHDA, SQIVND (reference sequence). V shed 6 bases and J 3 bases; nucleotides not matched to a gene: 1. This CDR3 is built from 13 residues. The CDR3 nucleotides are TGTGCCAGTAGGGACAGGGGGGACTATGGCTACACCTTC. It codes for CASRDRGDYGYTF.

The chain employs TRBV25-1 and TRBJ2-1; 9 bases are shared with TRBD1. Germline V lookup: CDR1 MGHDK, CDR2 SYGVNS. The length of the CDR3 is 18 residues. After removal of 7 bases from V and 7 bases from J, the junction contained 20 bases not matched to a gene. The CDR3 is CASNRPGGGQGLENEQFF. CDR3 bases: TGTGCCAGCAACAGACCAGGAGGGGGACAGGGTCTTGAAAATGAGCAGTTCTTC.

This chain uses TRBV6-5 with TRBJ2-5; a weak D match, TRBD2 (5 bases). The CDR3 length is 15 residues. The germline V and J ends were trimmed by 3 bases and 2 bases, with 13 bases remaining between them. Germline CDR1 is MNHEY and CDR2 is SVGAGI. The CDR3, as DNA: TGTGCCAGCAGTTATGCTCTCAGCGGTCAAGAGACCCAGTACTTC. This translates into CASSYALSGQETQYF.

This clone has only a few counts. This rearrangement joins TRBV7-9 to TRBJ2-3; 11 bases are shared with TRBD2. Per the germline V gene, CDR1 is SEHNR and CDR2 is FQNEAQ (reference sequence). Unmatched junction bases numbered 16, after V lost 4 bases and J lost 4 bases. CDR3 length: 19 residues. The CDR3 bases are TGTGCCAGCAGCTCGCCCTTGACTAGCGGGAAAACGCATCCAGATACGCAGTATTTT. It is translated as CASSSPLTSGKTHPDTQYF.

In the case of this clone: The likely explanation is a read error, given a far larger clone one base away. Other DNA sequences in this sample translate to the same CDR3. The chain joins TRBV7-2 to TRBJ2-3; 7 positions agree with TRBD1. J gave up 6 bases and V 5 bases, and 11 bases lay outside the gene matches. This CDR3 contains 15 residues. Germline lookup yields CDR1 SGHTA and CDR2 FQGNSA. Here the CDR3 DNA reads TGTGCCAGCAGCCTAGGGCAGGGGGATCTGGATACGCAGTATTTT. Its protein product is CASSLGQGDLDTQYF. Variable domain in full (rest from reference TRBV7-2 and TRBJ2-3): GAGVSQSPSNKVTEKGKDVELRCDPISGHTALYWYRQSLGQGLEFLIYFQGNSAPDKSGLPSDRFSAERTGGSVSTLTIQRTQQEDSAVYLCASSLGQGDLDTQYFGPGTRLTVL.

This clone was picked up a small number of times. V and J are TRBV7-9 and TRBJ2-1; 7 bases line up with TRBD2. With V trimmed by 1 base and J by 7 bases, 4 bases remained unmatched. CDR1 SEHNR and CDR2 FQNEAQ come from the germline V gene (reference sequence). This CDR3 is 14 amino acids long. DNA for the CDR3: TGTGCCAGCAGCTTAGTCCGGGGGGAGAATGAGCAGTTCTTC. This encodes CASSLVRGENEQFF.

The chain combines TRBV4-1 with TRBJ1-5; a weak D match, TRBD1 (5 bases). Germline V gene lookup returns CDR1 MGHRA and CDR2 YSYEKL. There are 15 residues in the CDR3. V was shortened by 1 base and J by 1 base, with 8 bases between the two germline ends. The CDR3 loop reads CASSQGWGSNQPQHF. In nucleotides, the CDR3 is TGCGCCAGCAGCCAAGGCTGGGGGAGCAATCAGCCCCAGCATTTT.

The chain couples TRBV6-1 to TRBJ2-3, with TRBD1 identical over 7 bases. The V and J ends lost 2 bases and 2 bases, in that order; junction bases with no gene match: 7. The CDR3 covers 16 residues. The germline V gene has CDR1 MNHNS and CDR2 SASEGT. The CDR3 nucleotides read TGTGCCAGCAGTGAACAGGACAGGATTTACACAGATACGCAGTATTTT. As protein: CASSEQDRIYTDTQYF.

This rearrangement joins TRBV2 to TRBJ2-3, with 8 bases aligning to TRBD2. CDR1 is SNHLY, CDR2 FYNNEI, per germline. The CDR3 is made up of 16 amino acids. V lost 3 bases, J lost 5 bases, and 10 bases stayed unmatched. CDR3 protein: CASSDTLAAVGDTQYF. CDR3 nucleotides: TGTGCCAGCAGTGATACACTAGCGGCCGTGGGAGATACGCAGTATTTT.

This clone was detected a few times. J is TRBJ1-5 and V is TRBV4-1, with D tentatively TRBD1 (6 bases). Per the germline V gene, CDR1 is MGHRA and CDR2 is YSYEKL. Trimming pared 0 bases from V and 2 bases from J, leaving 14 bases between. There are 17 residues in the CDR3. The CDR3 DNA follows: TGCGCCAGCAGCCAAGATTTTGTAAAGGGGGGCAATCAGCCCCAGCATTTT. Its translation is CASSQDFVKGGNQPQHF.

Concerning this clone itself: Distinct nucleotide sequences in the sample also encode this CDR3. The chain employs TRBV29-1 and TRBJ2-5; the D gene is possibly TRBD1 (5 bases). The CDR3 loop spans 14 amino acids. Trimming took 4 bases from V and 2 from J, leaving 14 bases between them. Germline V lookup: CDR1 SQVTM, CDR2 ANQGSEA. The CDR3 loop is CSVARIGVQETQYF. CDR3 nucleotide sequence: TGCAGCGTTGCCCGGATAGGGGTTCAAGAGACCCAGTACTTC.

The chain combines TRBV14 with TRBJ2-5; 8 nucleotides agree with TRBD1. The CDR3 spans 20 residues. The V gene's germline CDR1 is SGHDN and CDR2 FVKESK. Germline trimming cut 0 bases from V and 1 base from J; bases unmatched to any gene: 16. The CDR3 sequence is CASSQDRFNRGAPSQETQYF. The CDR3 bases are TGTGCCAGCAGCCAAGATCGATTCAACAGGGGGGCGCCCTCCCAAGAGACCCAGTACTTC.

This clone was recorded only once. CDR3 sequence: CASSTGWTSTDTQYF. The CDR3, as DNA: TGTGCCAGCAGTACAGGTTGGACTAGCACAGATACGCAGTATTTT. V usage is TRBV6-5 and J usage is TRBJ2-3, with D perhaps being TRBD1 or TRBD2 (5 bases each). There are 15 residues in the CDR3. V lost 5 bases, J lost 0 bases, and 12 bases lay in between. Germline values: CDR1 MNHEY, CDR2 SVGAGI.

The J gene is TRBJ2-7, the V gene TRBV7-9; possibly TRBD1 for D (5 bases). In germline, CDR1 is SEHNR, CDR2 FQNEAQ (reference sequence). Trimming removed 0 bases from V and 3 bases from J, with 15 bases in between. The CDR3 runs 16 residues. CDR3 residues: CASSLAGKAGNYEQYF. CDR3 DNA sequence: TGTGCCAGCAGCTTAGCGGGGAAGGCAGGGAACTACGAGCAGTACTTC. The complete variable domain, with remaining parts taken from reference TRBV7-9 and TRBJ2-7, reads DTGVSQNPRHKITKRGQNVTFRCDPISEHNRLYWYRQTLGQGPEFLTYFQNEAQLEKSRLLSDRFSAERPKGSFSTLEIQRTEQGDSAMYLCASSLAGKAGNYEQYFGPGTRLTVT.

This clone showed up just a few times. The genes are TRBV20-1 and TRBJ2-1; the D is unclear. The germline V gene has CDR1 DFQATT and CDR2 SNEGSKA (reference sequence). This CDR3 is 11 amino acids long. Here the CDR3 reads CSSFGSNEQFF. The CDR3 nucleotides read TGCAGCAGTTTCGGTTCCAATGAGCAGTTCTTC.

The V and J genes are TRBV11-2 and TRBJ2-7; 7 bases are a match to TRBD1. Germline CDR1 reads SGHAT; CDR2 reads FQNNGV. J lost 7 bases, V lost 5 bases, and 14 bases had no gene match. The CDR3 totals 15 residues. The CDR3 loop reads CASSDVSRQGWEQYF. The DNA of the CDR3 is TGTGCCAGCAGCGACGTTTCTCGACAGGGATGGGAGCAGTACTTC.